These T cell receptor beta chains were read from a single sample in a study of cytomegalovirus exposure and HLA in healthy donors. TCRdb's table, derived via immunoSEQ multiplex PCR, lists solely in-frame clones and lacks some. This repertoire shows around 70,000 clones, roughly 70% found once; its top ten account for 4.9%. Sequenced material: PBMCs. The receptors here all came from a man in his 60s in good health and CMV-seropositive. The CDR3 runs from the conserved cysteine through the conserved F or W. The D gene is left open where the match is weak. Where a row states a size, it is once, few, many or the class of an expanded clone; other rows omit it.

D: TRBD1; V: TRBV6-4; J: TRBJ1-2; size: few; DNA: TGTGCCAGCAGTGACTCGACAGGGCCCTATGGCTACACCTTC; CDR3: CASSDSTGPYGYTF
D: .; V: TRBV19; J: TRBJ1-2; size: few; DNA: TGTGCCAGTAGTACAAGAGCTAACTATGGCTACACCTTC; CDR3: CASSTRANYGYTF
D: .; V: TRBV9; J: TRBJ2-1; size: .; DNA: TGTGCCAGCAGCGTAGTAGGGGGGGGAAACAATGAGCAGTTCTTC; CDR3: CASSVVGGGNNEQFF
D: TRBD1; V: TRBV25-1; J: TRBJ1-1; size: few; DNA: TGTGCCAGCAGTGTAGGGACAGGGATAGGGTTGAGAGCTTTCTTT; CDR3: CASSVGTGIGLRAFF
D: .; V: TRBV11-2; J: TRBJ1-6; size: few; DNA: TGTGCCAGCAGCCGCGAAGCCTTTTCACCCCTCCACTTT; CDR3: CASSREAFSPLHF
D: TRBD1; V: TRBV2; J: TRBJ1-1; size: .; DNA: TGTGCCAGCAGTGAAGGTTCACAGGGGGTGAACACTGAAGCTTTCTTT; CDR3: CASSEGSQGVNTEAFF
D: .; V: TRBV5-1; J: TRBJ1-2; size: .; DNA: TGCGCCAGCAGCTTGGATACCGGTAACTATGGCTACACCTTC; CDR3: CASSLDTGNYGYTF
D: .; V: TRBV6-5; J: TRBJ1-4; size: .; DNA: TGTGCCAGCAGTTACTCAGACCGAGGAGGACTGTTTTTT; CDR3: CASSYSDRGGLFF
D: TRBD2; V: TRBV6-1; J: TRBJ2-1; size: .; DNA: TGTGCCAGCAGTGAAGCATCGAGCGGGAGTTATGAGCAGTTCTTC; CDR3: CASSEASSGSYEQFF
D: .; V: TRBV9; J: TRBJ1-2; size: .; DNA: TGTGCCAGCAGCGAGGGAGATTCCATTAATGGCTACACCTTC; CDR3: CASSEGDSINGYTF
D: TRBD2; V: TRBV11-2; J: TRBJ2-3; size: .; DNA: TGTGCCAGCAGCTTGGGACTAGCGGCTACCACAGATACGCAGTATTTT; CDR3: CASSLGLAATTDTQYF